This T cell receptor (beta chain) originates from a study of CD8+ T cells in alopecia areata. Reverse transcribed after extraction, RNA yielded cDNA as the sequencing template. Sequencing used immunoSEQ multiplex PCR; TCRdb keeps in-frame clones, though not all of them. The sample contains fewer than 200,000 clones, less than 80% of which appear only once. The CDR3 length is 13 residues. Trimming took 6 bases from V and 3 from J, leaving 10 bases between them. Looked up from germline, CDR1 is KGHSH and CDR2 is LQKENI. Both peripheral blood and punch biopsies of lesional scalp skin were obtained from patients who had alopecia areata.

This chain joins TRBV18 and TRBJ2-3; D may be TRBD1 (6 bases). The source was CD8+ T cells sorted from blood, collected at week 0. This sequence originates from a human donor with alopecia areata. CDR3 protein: CASSETGTDTQYF. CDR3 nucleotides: TGTGCCAGCTCCGAAACAGGGACAGATACGCAGTATTTT.